The 20 T cell receptor beta chains given below trace back to one sample, sequenced in a study of radiotherapy plus CTLA-4 blockade in lung cancer. The table came from immunoSEQ multiplex PCR; TCRdb's copy has only in-frame clones and leaves some out. The sample has around 80,000 clones, roughly 79% seen once. The sequencing used peripheral blood, collected from a patient treated with radiotherapy plus ipilimumab. The source is a human donor with non-small cell lung cancer whose response to radiotherapy plus ipilimumab could not be evaluated. Some clones in this sample may be carry-over from other donors' samples.

DNA for the CDR3: TGTGCCAGCAGTCGCCACCGACAGGGGGCGTCCGGAGAGACCCAGTACTTC. Protein product: CASSRHRQGASGETQYF. The V gene is TRBV2, the J gene TRBJ2-5; 10 bases line up with TRBD1. CDR3 length: 17 residues. The V and J ends lost 5 bases and 4 bases, in that order; junction bases with no gene match: 13. Germline values: CDR1 SNHLY, CDR2 FYNNEI.

This chain connects TRBV27 to TRBJ2-2; 8 nucleotides match TRBD1. The CDR3 has 15 amino acids. The J segment lost 1 base and the V segment lost 10 bases, leaving 8 bases of the junction unmatched. Looked up from germline, CDR1 is MNHEY and CDR2 is SMNVEV (reference sequence). The CDR3 coding sequence is TGTGCCATCTCACCCGGGACAGGGAACACCGGGGAGCTGTTTTTT. Its translation: CAISPGTGNTGELFF.

The chain combines TRBV28 with TRBJ2-2; 9 bases map to TRBD1. CDR3 size: 17 residues. The J segment lost 4 bases and the V segment lost 0 bases, leaving 6 bases of the junction unmatched. Per germline, CDR1 MDHEN and CDR2 SYDVKM. Here the CDR3 reads CASSLWGTGLVTGELFF. DNA for the CDR3: TGTGCCAGCAGTTTATGGGGGACAGGGTTGGTCACCGGGGAGCTGTTTTTT. The full variable domain, rest sourced from reference TRBV28 and TRBJ2-2, is DVKVTQSSRYLVKRTGEKVFLECVQDMDHENMFWYRQDPGLGLRLIYFSYDVKMKEKGDIPEGYSVSREKKERFSLILESASTNQTSMYLCASSLWGTGLVTGELFFGEGSRLTVL.

The chain recombines TRBV6-5 with TRBJ2-7; 10 nucleotides align to TRBD1. The ends lost 2 bases at V and 11 bases at J; junction bases unmatched: 3. This CDR3 region has 12 residues. Germline loops: CDR1 MNHEY, CDR2 SVGAGI. The CDR3 region is CASSYGGTGEYF. The CDR3 DNA follows: TGTGCCAGCAGTTACGGAGGGACAGGGGAGTACTTC.

In its sample, this clone was seen once. This chain joins TRBV6-5 and TRBJ1-3; TRBD1 is a possible D gene (6 bases). There are 15 residues in the CDR3. Between the trimmed V and J ends, which lost 4 bases and 0 bases, there was a span of 10 bases. Germline CDR1 is MNHEY and CDR2 is SVGAGI. In nucleotides, the CDR3 is TGTGCCAGCAGTTTCACAGGGTTCTCTGGAAACACCATATATTTT. It codes for CASSFTGFSGNTIYF.

This clone was picked up a small number of times. The chain combines TRBV9 with TRBJ1-1, with TRBD1 matching over 8 bases. CDR3 length equals 15 residues. The germline CDR1 and CDR2 sequences are SGDLS and YYNGEE. The CDR3 nucleotides are TGTCCAAGCGGACAGGGAAAACGGCTAGGCACTGAAGCTTTCTTT. It encodes CPSGQGKRLGTEAFF.

The rearrangement links TRBV27 to TRBJ1-2; 7 bases align to TRBD1. This CDR3 has 14 residues. Germline V lookup: CDR1 MNHEY, CDR2 SMNVEV (reference sequence). J gave up 7 bases and V 8 bases, and 13 bases lay outside the gene matches. CDR3 in amino acids: CASRWVSRQGGYTF. The CDR3 nucleotides are TGTGCCAGCCGGTGGGTTAGTCGACAGGGTGGCTACACCTTC.

This chain uses TRBV13 with TRBJ2-1; 11 nucleotides line up with TRBD1. The CDR3 is 15 residues long. With 3 bases clipped from V and 5 bases from J, the junction kept 3 bases outside the gene matches. Per germline, CDR1 PRHDT and CDR2 FYEKMQ (reference sequence). The CDR3 protein is CASSFGTGGNNEQFF. The CDR3 nucleotides are TGTGCCAGCAGCTTCGGGACAGGGGGGAACAATGAGCAGTTCTTC.

This clone was seen a few times. The chain is built from TRBV12-5 and TRBJ1-1; D possibly corresponds to TRBD1 (6 bases). The V end was cut by 2 bases, the J end by 6 bases, with 19 bases between. Germline V gene sequence: CDR1 LGHNT, CDR2 FRNRAP. There are 16 residues in the CDR3. The CDR3 DNA follows: TGTGCTAGTGGTTTGTTCGGTAACAGGGTTGTTTCTGAAGCTTTCTTT. It encodes CASGLFGNRVVSEAFF.

By sample fraction, this clone is medium-sized (0.01 to 0.1%). The chain joins TRBV19 to TRBJ2-7; 8 bases align to TRBD1. J gave up 0 bases and V 6 bases, and 7 bases lay outside the gene matches. The CDR3 extends over 15 amino acids. CDR1 LNHDA and CDR2 SQIVND come from the germline V gene (reference sequence). The chain's CDR3 is CASSATTGDSYEQYF. CDR3 bases: TGTGCCAGTAGCGCTACGACAGGGGACTCCTACGAGCAGTACTTC. The whole variable domain, filled in from reference TRBV19 and TRBJ2-7, reads DGGITQSPKYLFRKEGQNVTLSCEQNLNHDAMYWYRQDPGQGLRLIYYSQIVNDFQKGDIAEGYSVSREKKESFPLTVTSAQKNPTAFYLCASSATTGDSYEQYFGPGTRLTVT.

The chain combines TRBV10-3 with TRBJ2-3, with no clear D. Germline CDR1 reads ENHRY; CDR2 reads SYGVKD. V lost 10 bases and J 3 bases, leaving 17 bases between the germline ends. The CDR3 runs to 14 residues. This CDR3 reads CATAATSLTDTQYF. The DNA for the CDR3 is TGTGCCACTGCGGCGACTTCCCTTACAGATACGCAGTATTTT.

This sequence joins TRBV9 and TRBJ2-6; the D gene is possibly TRBD1 (5 bases). The germline gives CDR1 SGDLS, CDR2 YYNGEE. V was shortened by 0 bases and J by 2 bases, with 12 bases between the two germline ends. This CDR3 has 17 amino acids. The CDR3 is CASSVGAGSTGANVLTF. DNA for the CDR3: TGTGCCAGCAGCGTAGGGGCAGGGTCTACTGGGGCCAACGTCCTGACTTTC. The variable domain in full, with the rest retrieved from reference TRBV9 and TRBJ2-6, is DSGVTQTPKHLITATGQRVTLRCSPRSGDLSVYWYQQSLDQGLQFLIQYYNGEERAKGNILERFSAQQFPDLHSELNLSSLELGDSALYFCASSVGAGSTGANVLTFGAGSRLTVL.

DNA of the CDR3: TGTGCCAGCAGCTTAAGGGGGCAAGAGACCCAGTACTTC. Encoded protein: CASSLRGQETQYF. This sequence joins TRBV7-2 and TRBJ2-5; maybe TRBD1 (6 bases). Germline-derived CDR1 and CDR2 are SGHTA and FQGNSA. Trimming removed 2 bases at V and 2 bases at J, with 6 bases between. The CDR3 runs to 13 residues.

This chain joins TRBV28 and TRBJ1-1; D is possibly TRBD1 (6 bases). V lost 4 bases to trimming and J lost 0 bases, with 9 bases between them. From germline, CDR1 is MDHEN and CDR2 SYDVKM. This CDR3 has 14 residues. The CDR3 DNA is TGTGCCAGCAGTTCGGGACATATGAACACTGAAGCTTTCTTT. It yields the protein CASSSGHMNTEAFF.

The gene calls are TRBV9 and TRBJ1-3; D is possibly TRBD1 (5 bases). The germline V gene encodes CDR1 SGDLS and CDR2 YYNGEE. Trimming took 7 bases from V and 0 from J, leaving 14 bases between them. The CDR3 spans 15 residues. CDR3 bases: TGTGCCAGCGCCCCCACAGGACCCTCTGGAAACACCATATATTTT. Translation gives CASAPTGPSGNTIYF.

The chain employs TRBV14 and TRBJ1-1, with a weak D call TRBD1 (6 bases). From germline, CDR1 is SGHDN and CDR2 FVKESK. V was trimmed by 4 bases and J by 4 bases, leaving 16 bases between them. This CDR3 has 15 residues. CDR3 region: CASSRQQGAATEAFF. The CDR3 DNA reads TGTGCCAGCAGCCGACAACAGGGTGCGGCCACTGAAGCTTTCTTT.

The gene calls are TRBV11-3 and TRBJ1-2; unclear D gene. Germline CDR1 and CDR2: SGHNT and YENEEA. The CDR3 sequence is 14 residues long. Trimming pared 5 bases from V and 3 bases from J, leaving 13 bases between. The CDR3 bases are TGTGCCAGCAGCGCGGGCTCGGTGGACTATGGCTACACCTTC. Its translation: CASSAGSVDYGYTF. Looking up the rest from reference TRBV11-3 and TRBJ1-2 gives the full variable domain: EAGVVQSPRYKIIEKKQPVAFWCNPISGHNTLYWYLQNLGQGPELLIRYENEEAVDDSQLPKDRFSAERLKGVDSTLKIQPAELGDSAVYLCASSAGSVDYGYTFGSGTRLTVV.

The gene calls are TRBV6-1 and TRBJ1-2, with D maybe TRBD1 (6 bases). This CDR3 is built from 12 residues. Trimming took off 10 bases at V and 4 bases at J, with 13 bases between the two ends. Germline V gene data show CDR1 as MNHNS and CDR2 as SASEGT. CDR3 sequence reads: CATSGTPYGYTF. The CDR3 coding sequence is TGTGCCACTTCCGGGACACCCTATGGCTACACCTTC.

This clone was seen only a few times. This sequence joins TRBV19 and TRBJ1-3; weak D call: TRBD1 (6 bases). The CDR3 has 17 residues. Trimming removed 7 bases at V and 0 bases at J, with 19 bases between. CDR1 and CDR2 (germline): LNHDA, SQIVND (reference sequence). The DNA for the CDR3 is TGTGCCAGTAACGGGAACCTGGGACAAATCTCTGGAAACACCATATATTTT. Encoded protein: CASNGNLGQISGNTIYF.

Only a few counts were recorded for this clone. The chain recombines TRBV6-1 with TRBJ1-1; tentative D call: TRBD1 (5 bases). Per germline, CDR1 MNHNS and CDR2 SASEGT. V was shortened by 9 bases and J by 1 base, with 12 bases between the two germline ends. There are 13 residues in the CDR3. CDR3 sequence (DNA): TGTGCCAGTAGACAGAGTTCGAACACTGAAGCTTTCTTT. Translation: CASRQSSNTEAFF.